These T cell receptor beta chains were read from a single sample in a study of T cell therapy after organ transplantation. The assay was immunoSEQ multiplex PCR, and TCRdb's table has in-frame clones only and misses some. The data show tens of thousands of clones, 65% to 85% seen once. Antigens for these TCRs are unknown. The input for sequencing was CD8+ T cells from blood, taken after autologous CMV-specific T cell therapy. The receptors were sampled from a human patient who had received a solid organ transplant and had CMV disease. Some of these T cells may belong to the graft donor. Both conserved end residues are part of each CDR3. Each record gives: J gene, V gene, CDR3 protein.

j_call: TRBJ2-1; v_call: TRBV28; cdr3_aa: CASSSGQADHTYNEQFF
j_call: TRBJ2-7; v_call: TRBV5-6; cdr3_aa: CASSLLDYEQYF
j_call: TRBJ2-1; v_call: TRBV5-5; cdr3_aa: CASSLWAGTYNEQFF
j_call: TRBJ2-5; v_call: TRBV7-9; cdr3_aa: CASSLRKGRQETQYF
j_call: TRBJ2-7; v_call: TRBV11-2; cdr3_aa: CASSYDSYEQYF
j_call: TRBJ2-7; v_call: TRBV4-1; cdr3_aa: CASSRTASYEQYF
j_call: TRBJ1-2; v_call: TRBV6-5; cdr3_aa: CASSYGENYGYTF
j_call: TRBJ1-1; v_call: TRBV6-5; cdr3_aa: CASSYQAMNTEAFF
j_call: TRBJ2-3; v_call: TRBV5-1; cdr3_aa: CASRRWGDSPTDTQYF
j_call: TRBJ1-6; v_call: TRBV5-4; cdr3_aa: CASSTTTGGGSPLHF
j_call: TRBJ2-5; v_call: TRBV9; cdr3_aa: CASSARAGVGETQYF
j_call: TRBJ1-1; v_call: TRBV5-1; cdr3_aa: CASSEGPNTEAFF
j_call: TRBJ1-1; v_call: TRBV2; cdr3_aa: CASSDVVWRGNTEAFF
j_call: TRBJ1-4; v_call: TRBV19; cdr3_aa: CASSVPPAQDNEKLFF
j_call: TRBJ1-6; v_call: TRBV6-5; cdr3_aa: CASSYREGNSPLHF
j_call: TRBJ2-7; v_call: TRBV28; cdr3_aa: CASSFGGVDYEQYF
j_call: TRBJ2-2; v_call: TRBV7-9; cdr3_aa: CASLHGGDRPDGELFF